The T cell receptor (beta chain) under discussion was sequenced for a study of cytotoxic CD8 clonotypes in ibrutinib-treated CLL. Study as a whole: The sample average was about 240,000 productive templates and 90,000 to 95,000 productive rearrangements. Whole-study results and caveats: Clonality rose at ibrutinib response and fell back toward baseline at progression. Samples were collected at differing times from sustained-remission and progressing patients. Baseline-level clonality went beyond age-matched healthy donors and moved in step with circulating CD8+ T-cell counts.

In regard to this clone: Its target is not known.

Germline CDR1 and CDR2: SGDLS and YYNGEE. The length of the CDR3 is 14 residues. V shed 4 bases and J shed 4 bases, with 13 bases lying between them. Sequenced by immunoSEQ multiplex PCR; TCRdb stores in-frame clones only, minus some. The sample includes approximately 340,000 clones, about 64% of them seen just once. This TCR came from a human donor with chronic lymphocytic leukemia. The sequencing used PBMCs, collected after 36 months of ibrutinib treatment. The chain carries TRBV9 and TRBJ2-3; a weak D match, TRBD2 (6 bases). This CDR3 reads CASSLWGVADTQYF. The CDR3, as DNA: TGTGCCAGCAGCCTCTGGGGGGTTGCAGATACGCAGTATTTT.